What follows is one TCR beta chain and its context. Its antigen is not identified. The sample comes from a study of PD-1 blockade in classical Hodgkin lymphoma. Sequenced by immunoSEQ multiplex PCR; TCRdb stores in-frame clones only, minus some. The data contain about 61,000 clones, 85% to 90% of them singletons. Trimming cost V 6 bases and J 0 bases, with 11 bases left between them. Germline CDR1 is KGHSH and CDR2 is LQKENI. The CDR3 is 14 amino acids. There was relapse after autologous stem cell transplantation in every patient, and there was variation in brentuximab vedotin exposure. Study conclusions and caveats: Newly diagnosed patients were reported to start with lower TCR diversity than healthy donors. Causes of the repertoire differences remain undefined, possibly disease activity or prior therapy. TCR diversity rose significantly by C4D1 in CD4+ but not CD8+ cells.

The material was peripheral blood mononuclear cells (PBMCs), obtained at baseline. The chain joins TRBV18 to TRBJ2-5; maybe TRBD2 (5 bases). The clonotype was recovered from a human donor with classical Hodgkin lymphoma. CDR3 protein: CASSPPADQETQYF. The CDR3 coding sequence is TGTGCCAGCTCCCCCCCAGCGGACCAAGAGACCCAGTACTTC.